This T cell receptor (beta chain) was captured by sequencing in a study of early T cells in non-severe SARS-CoV-2 infection listed by TCRdb under 2021. About the full investigation: TCR sequencing used bulk RNA from unsorted whole blood, so alpha and beta chains could not be paired. Findings and caveats that apply to the study as a whole: VDJdb matching was skewed toward anti-spike CD8 responses and likely underestimated virus-specific expansions, missing private and CD4 specificities.

A case-control design nested within a healthcare worker cohort in London, UK, was used, with weekly nasopharyngeal swab PCR tests and blood sampling performed. Healthcare workers were recruited during the week of the UK lockdown, between 23 and 31 March 2020, and followed weekly for up to about 15 weeks. Receptors were amplified or captured by 5' RACE. The sequencer listed for this sample is NextSeq 500. Unique molecular identifiers were attached to individual cDNA molecules in the TCR library protocol so that sequencing error and PCR bias could be corrected. TCR alpha and beta chains were both sequenced, and the abundances of alpha and beta sequences in each sample were closely correlated with each other. As for the original processing: V gene, J gene and CDR3 annotation of TCR sequences was performed with Decombinator V4. TCRs were defined as expanded if a significant change between any two time points was detected under a Poisson model with p below 0.0001. TCR abundances were normalised to the total number of TCRs sequenced in each sample and reported as counts per million. MAIT TCRs were defined by TRAV1-2 paired with TRAJ12, TRAJ20 or TRAJ33, and iNKT TCRs by TRAV10 paired with TRAJ18. A search of VDJdb, accessed on 1 November 2021, was run for TCRs annotated to CMV, EBV and SARS-CoV-2, with TCRs annotated for multiple antigens excluded. The raw public data were reprocessed by TCRdb itself: fastp quality trimming at Q25, MiXCR clonotype calling, in-frame beta chains only. Rows are unified per CDR3 protein, each entry keeping the most common DNA and genes. TCRdb, not the authors, supplied the V and J calls. Within this sample are roughly 35,000 distinct CDR3 sequences, with 5.3% of them counted one time only. The ten largest clones represent 25% to 30% of the sample.

Ten or more counts support this clonotype. Which antigen it targets is not known. The input lacks base qualities; no much larger clone sits a single base away. The CDR3, cysteine through phenylalanine, is 12 amino acids long. CDR3 DNA only is kept here, 36 bases in frame from base 1. V is pruned by 6 bases and J by 6 bases, leaving 2 bases of the junction without a gene match. CDR1 is given as SGHAT and CDR2 as FQNNGV, both from the germline V gene. The sample consisted of whole blood. The TCR originated in an adult who was a healthcare worker with PCR-confirmed SARS-CoV-2 infection or an uninfected control (not recorded which). The rearrangement combines TRBV11-2 with TRBJ2-1, with TRBD1 identical over 7 junction bases. The sequenced DNA: TGTGCCAGCAGGCCAGGGGGCAATGAGCAGTTCTTC. Translated, this is CASRPGGNEQFF.